This TCR beta chain was recovered during a study of T cell responses to AZD1222 COVID-19 vaccine (dated by TCRdb to about 2021). Study-wide context: TCR sequencing was performed for 230 to 250 trial participants, of whom some 200 were given two doses of AZD1222 and some 25 were given two doses of MenACWY control vaccine. Trial participants were enrolled into age subgroups of 18-55, 56-69 and 70-plus years, which contained about 150, 27 and 61 TCR-sequenced participants, respectively. The paper as a whole reports these results and caveats: Spike-specific TCR breadth and depth rose significantly after two AZD1222 doses compared with day 0 and with MenACWY recipients. In the small 56-69-year group, the increase in depth fell short of significance, most likely because of low power. The whole spike protein was spanned by vaccine-associated CD4 TCRs, and dominant responses were seen in regions 160-218 and 743-854. Because no day 14 peak-response samples were available, repertoires were characterized only after the peak T cell response. Nearly half of unique spike-specific TCRs reportedly recognized epitopes outside regions mutated in the B.1.351 and B.1.1.7 variants. Most participants were white British and females outnumbered males, and the authors suggested that clonal diversity may have been underestimated. Only six AZD1222 recipients were SARS-CoV-2 seropositive at baseline, limiting conclusions about previously exposed vaccinees.

According to the study, the label for this sample's time point signals: about 28 days (+/-7) after the second vaccine dose. Because spike-specific TCR depth and breadth did not differ between the two schedules, AZD1222 recipients who got a second dose at roughly 4 weeks were pooled with those who got a second dose at roughly 12 weeks. Samples from vaccinated people were obtained from the UK trials COV001 and COV002, which included a single-blind randomized controlled phase 2/3 trial of AZD1222 (ChAdOx1 nCoV-19) in healthy adults. For TCRbeta chain sequencing, PBMC samples from trial participants were taken at day 0 and at day 28 after the second dose. The CDR3 regions of human TCRbeta chains were subjected to immunosequencing. The source study handled its data this way. TCRs in the repertoires were matched against a reference library of SARS-CoV-2-specific TCRs that had been generated with the MIRA antigen-specificity platform. Breadth meant the fraction of unique TCRs that were SARS-CoV-2-associated, whereas depth meant the fraction of total T cells that were SARS-CoV-2-associated. Using the MIRA data, each spike-specific TCR was mapped to the spike region that the TCR reacts to and placed in a CD4 or CD8 class. Log10-transformed breadth and depth values were compared by one-way ANOVA with Sidak's multiple comparisons tests. In TCRdb, the immuneACCESS table is reduced to in-frame sequences with V and J assigned. These tables do not hold every clone; where another copy was compared, an unresolved V gene accounts for under half, and the others remain unexplained. V, J and clone size derive from that table, while D and trimming were established from the DNA sequence. The sample table holds 75,000 or so clones, of which roughly 90% were seen once. Less than 35% of the sample is in the top ten clones.

Comment on this clone: The clone's antigen remains unknown. Base qualities were left out, and no much larger clone turns up one base away.

The sequencing here drew on peripheral blood, taken 28 days after the second AZD1222 dose. The clonotype comes from an adult who received the AZD1222 COVID-19 vaccine.

The CDR3 region: CASSVGQPDYNEQFF. The DNA reads as follows: TGTGCCAGCAGCGTCGGACAGCCCGACTACAATGAGCAGTTCTTC. This chain joins TRBV5-4 to TRBJ2-1; a weak D assignment points to TRBD1 (6 bases agree). The trim is 4 bases for V and 3 bases for J, with a gap of 14 bases between the germline ends. According to the germline V gene (reference sequence), CDR1 reads SGHNT and CDR2 reads YYREEE. Measured from the cysteine to the phenylalanine, the CDR3 is 15 residues long. Only the CDR3 DNA is retained, 45 bases long and in frame from the first base.